The rows below give T cell receptor beta chains drawn from one sample of a study of blood T cell repertoires in COVID-19. Libraries were prepared by immunoSEQ multiplex PCR; TCRdb keeps only in-frame clonotypes and omits some of them. This repertoire shows under 200,000 clones, about 85% found once; its top ten account for roughly 21%. Sequences were obtained from peripheral blood. These receptor sequences come from a man in his 60s with active or convalescent COVID-19. Each CDR3 is given with its conserved first and last residue. D genes are given only for firm matches.

V gene,D gene,J gene,CDR3 protein
TRBV10-3,TRBD1,TRBJ1-3,CATRLGQGSGNTIYF
TRBV6-6,-,TRBJ1-6,CASSQRQAYNSPLHF
TRBV6-6,TRBD1,TRBJ1-5,CASSLGQGRNQPQHF
TRBV4-1,TRBD1,TRBJ2-7,CASSQGPGQGTHEQYF
TRBV9,TRBD2,TRBJ2-3,CASSPPGLGLLTDTQYF
TRBV11-2,-,TRBJ2-2,CASSRGTPNTGELFF
TRBV11-1,TRBD1,TRBJ2-5,CASSSPGQGRKTQYF
TRBV19,TRBD1,TRBJ2-5,CASSPRTGEVETQYF
TRBV5-1,-,TRBJ1-1,CASSLTGRDTEAFF
TRBV6-5,-,TRBJ1-3,CASSYSEGNTIYF
TRBV25-1,TRBD1,TRBJ1-6,CASSEGGRGEPPLHF
TRBV6-1,-,TRBJ1-1,CASSDFRGYEAFF
TRBV11-2,-,TRBJ1-6,CASSLSQGRGSPLHF
TRBV18,-,TRBJ1-1,CASSQDGDTEAFF
TRBV14,-,TRBJ2-5,CASSPRTGRGGTQYF
TRBV9,TRBD2,TRBJ2-1,CASSVALAATYNEQFF
TRBV21-1,-,TRBJ1-1,CASSKGEGLHEAFF
TRBV2,-,TRBJ1-5,CASSETGMDQPQHF
TRBV10-3,-,TRBJ1-1,CATLDTSGNTEAFF
TRBV12-3/TRBV12-4,-,TRBJ1-2,CASSFEGRGGYTF
TRBV12-3/TRBV12-4,-,TRBJ1-1,CASSSDPGTEAFF
TRBV4-2,-,TRBJ2-7,CASSQVSEQTYEQYF
TRBV4-2,-,TRBJ2-2,CASSQKSRGAGDPGELFF
TRBV7-2,-,TRBJ2-2,CASSPTLTETGELFF
TRBV5-4,TRBD2,TRBJ2-2,CASSPGLAGGTGELFF
TRBV12-3/TRBV12-4,-,TRBJ1-2,CASSAGTLYGYTF
TRBV2,TRBD1,TRBJ1-3,CASRQGQGLTGNTIYF